Listed here are 20 T cell receptor beta chains from one sample, sequenced in a study of shared clonotypes between healthy human individuals. Some clones are missing from TCRdb's copy, which holds only in-frame ones; the method was immunoSEQ multiplex PCR. Of about 1.5 million clones in the sample, around 98% are singletons; the top ten hold roughly 0.42%. The specimen was naive CD4+ T cells sorted from blood. Subset of the sample: CD45RA+ positively selected. Every receptor here comes from a man between 25 and 39 years old in good health.

This clone was seen a single time. The rearrangement uses TRBV18 and TRBJ2-1; D uncertain. Trimming left V 6 bases short and J 8 bases short, with 8 bases between. This CDR3 is 11 amino acids long. Germline CDR1 reads KGHSH; CDR2 reads LQKENI. The CDR3 reads CASSQMHEQFF. CDR3 bases: TGTGCCAGCTCCCAAATGCATGAGCAGTTCTTC.

Notes on this clone: In the same sample, other DNA sequences code for this CDR3. The chain uses TRBV30 and TRBJ2-3, with a tentative D call TRBD2 (5 bases). Trimming left V 0 bases short and J 1 base short, with 5 bases between. CDR3 length: 13 amino acids. The V gene's germline CDR1 is GTSNPN and CDR2 SVGIG (reference sequence). The CDR3 bases are TGTGCCTGGAGTGTGGGAGGCACAGATACGCAGTATTTT. Translated, it gives CAWSVGGTDTQYF.

This rearrangement joins TRBV28 to TRBJ2-1, with 8 nucleotides matching TRBD2. The CDR3 is made up of 15 amino acids. CDR1 and CDR2 (germline): MDHEN, SYDVKM. The J segment lost 7 bases and the V segment lost 2 bases, leaving 7 bases of the junction unmatched. CDR3: CASSLIGRAQNEQFF. In DNA, the CDR3 is TGTGCCAGCAGTTTAATCGGGAGGGCTCAGAATGAGCAGTTCTTC.

The rearrangement uses TRBV7-8 and TRBJ1-5; D might be TRBD1 (6 bases). CDR1 is SGHVS and CDR2 is FQNEAQ in the germline V gene. V was shortened by 0 bases and J by 0 bases, with 21 bases between the two germline ends. This CDR3 region has 20 residues. CDR3 sequence: CASSLALSAGADYSNQPQHF. The CDR3 DNA is TGTGCCAGCAGCTTAGCCCTGTCTGCAGGGGCAGATTATAGCAATCAGCCCCAGCATTTT.

The chain joins TRBV5-1 to TRBJ1-1; D is unresolved. Looked up from germline, CDR1 is SGHRS and CDR2 is YFSETQ. The CDR3 runs 15 residues. Trimming took 1 base from V and 4 from J, leaving 14 bases between them. The DNA for the CDR3 is TGCGCCAGCAGCTTGTTCACCATAACGGGCACTGAAGCTTTCTTT. This gives the protein CASSLFTITGTEAFF.

The chain uses TRBV19 and TRBJ2-4, with D perhaps TRBD1 or TRBD2 (5 bases each). CDR1 and CDR2 (germline): LNHDA, SQIVND (reference sequence). The CDR3 extends over 14 amino acids. V was cut by 3 bases and J by 8 bases, with 14 bases left in between. CDR3 nucleotide sequence: TGTGCCAGTAGTATGGGGACGCTATCGGACATTCAGTACTTC. It encodes CASSMGTLSDIQYF.

This clone has only one observation. V is TRBV7-3 and J is TRBJ2-1, with TRBD2 identical over 7 bases. With 5 bases clipped from V and 8 bases from J, the junction kept 12 bases outside the gene matches. Germline V gene lookup returns CDR1 SGHTA and CDR2 FQGTGA. CDR3 length: 15 residues. CDR3 protein: CASSPDWGGRDEQFF. In DNA, the CDR3 is TGTGCCAGCAGCCCTGACTGGGGGGGAAGGGATGAGCAGTTCTTC.

The chain uses TRBV7-9 and TRBJ2-1, with 9 bases that match TRBD2. J lost 1 base, V lost 0 bases, and 7 bases had no gene match. This CDR3 is built from 18 residues. Germline values: CDR1 SEHNR, CDR2 FQNEAQ (reference sequence). CDR3 amino acids: CASSLASGSPHSYNEQFF. CDR3 in DNA: TGTGCCAGCAGCTTAGCTAGCGGGAGCCCTCATTCCTACAATGAGCAGTTCTTC.

This chain connects TRBV5-1 to TRBJ2-6; no reliable D call. Germline lookup yields CDR1 SGHRS and CDR2 YFSETQ. Trimming pared 4 bases from V and 3 bases from J, leaving 5 bases between. CDR3 size: 13 residues. The CDR3 reads CASSPGGANVLTF. The CDR3 region has the DNA TGCGCCAGCAGCCCTGGTGGGGCCAACGTCCTGACTTTC.

This clone appeared a single time. The rearrangement joins TRBV28 to TRBJ2-5; no clear D gene. The V gene lost 6 bases and the J gene lost 4 bases, with 12 bases spanning the gap. CDR1 and CDR2 from the germline V gene are MDHEN and SYDVKM. The CDR3 has 13 amino acids. In nucleotides, the CDR3 is TGTGCCAGCAGCAACCGGATTGGAGAGACCCAGTACTTC. Protein sequence: CASSNRIGETQYF.

The J gene is TRBJ2-1, the V gene TRBV10-3, with D perhaps TRBD1 (5 bases). CDR1 is ENHRY and CDR2 is SYGVKD in the germline V gene. CDR3 length equals 12 residues. V lost 10 bases to trimming and J lost 3 bases, with 10 bases between them. The CDR3 spells CASRDSYNEQFF. The CDR3 DNA follows: TGTGCCAGCCGAGACAGCTACAATGAGCAGTTCTTC.

The chain couples TRBV2 to TRBJ2-7; TRBD1 aligns across 10 bases. Germline lookup yields CDR1 SNHLY and CDR2 FYNNEI. V gave up 5 bases and J gave up 4 bases; unmatched junction bases: 8. The CDR3 length is 15 residues. The CDR3 sequence: CASSWTTGGIYEQYF. The CDR3 bases are TGTGCCAGCAGTTGGACGACAGGGGGCATTTACGAGCAGTACTTC.

This clone is a singleton in its sample. The rearrangement uses TRBV18 and TRBJ2-7; D gene unclear. Germline CDR1 KGHSH, CDR2 LQKENI. V lost 3 bases and J lost 6, with 9 bases in between. The CDR3 contains 12 residues. CDR3: CASSPADGEQYF. The CDR3 region has the DNA TGTGCCAGCTCACCGGCTGACGGCGAGCAGTACTTC.

This chain connects TRBV2 to TRBJ1-1, with D perhaps TRBD1 (5 bases). V was trimmed by 3 bases and J by 5 bases, leaving 16 bases between them. The CDR3 consists of 15 residues. Germline V gene sequence: CDR1 SNHLY, CDR2 FYNNEI. DNA of the CDR3: TGTGCCAGCAGTGAGAGGTCGGGGCTCTGGACTGAAGCTTTCTTT. Translation gives CASSERSGLWTEAFF.

The chain couples TRBV5-1 to TRBJ2-7, with 10 bases matching TRBD2. Germline CDR1 SGHRS, CDR2 YFSETQ. The V gene end was trimmed by 4 bases and the J gene end by 2 bases; junction bases not matched to a gene: 12. The length of the CDR3 is 17 residues. CDR3 sequence reads: CASSPRGAAGGPYEQYF. The CDR3 region has the DNA TGCGCCAGCAGCCCCCGAGGGGCAGCGGGAGGGCCCTACGAGCAGTACTTC.

The chain couples TRBV7-2 to TRBJ2-1; no clear D gene. The CDR3 has 16 amino acids. Trimming cost V 5 bases and J 11 bases, with 25 bases left between them. CDR1 SGHTA and CDR2 FQGNSA come from the germline V gene. The CDR3 loop is CASSRAAAPSNFQQFF. CDR3 DNA: TGTGCCAGCAGCCGCGCGGCAGCTCCATCTAATTTTCAGCAGTTCTTC. Supplemented by reference TRBV7-2 and TRBJ2-1, the full variable domain reads GAGVSQSPSNKVTEKGKDVELRCDPISGHTALYWYRQSLGQGLEFLIYFQGNSAPDKSGLPSDRFSAERTGGSVSTLTIQRTQQEDSAVYLCASSRAAAPSNFQQFFGPGTRLTVL.

This clone was detected only once. The chain combines TRBV7-8 with TRBJ2-7; no clear D gene. Looked up from germline, CDR1 is SGHVS and CDR2 is FQNEAQ. The CDR3 has 12 amino acids. V was shortened by 6 bases and J by 3 bases, with 9 bases between the two germline ends. This CDR3 is CASSSPRYEQYF. The CDR3 DNA reads as TGTGCCAGCAGTAGCCCGCGCTACGAGCAGTACTTC.

The chain joins TRBV30 to TRBJ2-7; 10 bases map to TRBD2. The V gene end was trimmed by 5 bases and the J gene end by 4 bases; junction bases not matched to a gene: 5. From germline, CDR1 is GTSNPN and CDR2 SVGIG (reference sequence). The CDR3 is 13 amino acids. The DNA for the CDR3 is TGTGCCTGGGCAGCGGGACTAGCGTACGAGCAGTACTTC. The encoded protein is CAWAAGLAYEQYF.

The chain has TRBV5-1 and TRBJ2-5; 7 nucleotides line up with TRBD2. The CDR3 has 14 amino acids. Trimming took 3 bases from V and 1 from J; bases not matched to a gene: 3. The germline V gene has CDR1 SGHRS and CDR2 YFSETQ. The CDR3 loop reads CASSSTSAQETQYF. The DNA of the CDR3 is TGCGCCAGCAGCTCCACTAGCGCCCAAGAGACCCAGTACTTC.

The rearrangement uses TRBV2 and TRBJ2-1, with unresolved D. Trimming pared 4 bases from V and 10 bases from J, leaving 8 bases between. Germline V CDR1 and CDR2: SNHLY, FYNNEI. The CDR3 contains 11 residues. The CDR3: CASSGMTEQFF. The CDR3 nucleotides are TGTGCCAGCAGTGGTATGACCGAGCAGTTCTTC.